The clone carrying this TCR beta chain appeared once. As yet, its antigen is unknown. TCRdb re-derived calls from the RT-PCR reads in MiXCR, one entry per CDR3 protein. Altogether about 310,000 distinct CDR3 sequences are present, just over 20% being singletons, with the ten largest covering around 9.6%. The data were obtained in a study of response to subunit inactivated influenza vaccine. Whole-study findings and limits: After each seasonal influenza vaccination, few new T cells are recruited, the authors suggested.

V shed 4 bases and J shed 3 bases, with 15 bases lying between them. This CDR3 has 15 amino acids. Per the germline V gene, CDR1 is MDHEN and CDR2 is SYDVKM. The sequence derives from a man between 50 and 75 years old who received an inactivated influenza vaccine. The sequencing used PBMCs from blood, collected approximately 20 months after vaccination. The chain has TRBV28 and TRBJ1-2; tentative D call: TRBD1 (5 bases). CDR3 sequence: CASSSDWTSHYGYTF. The DNA of the CDR3 is TGTGCCAGCAGTTCCGACTGGACAAGCCACTATGGCTACACCTTC.